This is a list of T cell receptor beta chains from one sample in a study of OX40 agonist ivuxolimab in advanced cancers. Measured with immunoSEQ multiplex PCR; TCRdb has only the in-frame clones, and not every one. The sample carries under 40,000 clones, about four fifths recorded once. Sequenced here: CD4+ or CD8+ T cells sorted from blood, sampled in a trial of the OX40 agonist ivuxolimab. These receptors were taken from an adult with an advanced solid tumor such as melanoma, head and neck, liver or kidney cancer. Both conserved end residues are part of each CDR3. D genes are given only for firm matches. Clone size appears in some rows only: once, few, many, or a class for an expanded clone.

D,length,size,V,J,CDR3,DNA
.,14,.,TRBV11-2,TRBJ2-7,CASSLGFSSYEQYF,TGTGCCAGCAGCTTAGGATTCTCGTCCTACGAGCAGTACTTC
.,13,.,TRBV6-5,TRBJ1-5,CASTAGTLESLHF,TGTGCCAGCACCGCCGGGACGCTCGAGTCCTTACATTTT
.,14,.,TRBV7-9,TRBJ2-2,CASSLNSVGGELFF,TGTGCCAGCAGCCTAAACTCGGTGGGAGGGGAGCTGTTTTTT
.,11,.,TRBV18,TRBJ2-7,CASSSASEQYF,TGTGCCAGCTCCTCCGCCTCTGAGCAGTACTTC
.,14,.,TRBV7-9,TRBJ2-1,CASSRLGIYNEQFF,TGTGCCAGCAGCCGACTGGGGATTTACAATGAGCAGTTCTTC
.,14,once,TRBV28,TRBJ1-1,CASSFSLLNTEAFF,TGTGCCAGCAGTTTTAGTTTACTAAACACTGAAGCTTTCTTT
TRBD2,18,.,TRBV7-8,TRBJ2-7,CASSPYRTSGFTNYEQYF,TGTGCCAGCAGCCCCTATCGGACTAGCGGATTTACTAATTACGAGCAGTACTTC
.,15,once,TRBV7-3,TRBJ2-5,CASSLIHGRQETQYF,TGTGCCAGCAGCTTAATCCACGGACGACAAGAGACCCAGTACTTC
.,13,few,TRBV6-5,TRBJ1-1,CASSYAGHPEAFF,TGTGCCAGCAGTTACGCGGGACACCCTGAAGCTTTCTTT
.,11,few,TRBV20-1,TRBJ1-1,CSDMGNTEAFF,TGCAGTGATATGGGGAACACTGAAGCTTTCTTT
.,15,.,TRBV5-5,TRBJ2-6,CASSLGQTGANVLTF,TGTGCCAGCAGCTTAGGACAGACAGGGGCCAACGTCCTGACTTTC
TRBD1,15,once,TRBV18,TRBJ1-5,CASSQQGVTNQPQHF,TGTGCCAGCTCACAACAGGGGGTCACTAATCAGCCCCAGCATTTT
.,13,.,TRBV19,TRBJ2-7,CASRNQGSYEQYF,TGTGCCAGTAGGAACCAGGGTTCCTACGAGCAGTACTTC
.,14,once,TRBV5-4,TRBJ1-1,CASSPGRQHTEAFF,TGTGCCAGCAGCCCGGGCCGGCAGCACACTGAAGCTTTCTTT
.,11,once,TRBV20-1,TRBJ1-3,CSARAGNTIYF,TGCAGTGCTAGAGCTGGAAACACCATATATTTT
TRBD2,18,.,TRBV4-2,TRBJ2-1,CASSQRTSGGFGFDEQFF,TGTGCCAGCAGCCAAAGGACTAGCGGGGGATTCGGTTTCGATGAGCAGTTCTTC
TRBD2,19,.,TRBV15,TRBJ2-1,CATSRGRLAGGSSYNEQFF,TGTGCCACCAGCAGAGGGAGACTAGCGGGGGGGAGCTCCTACAATGAGCAGTTCTTC
TRBD2,16,.,TRBV7-3,TRBJ2-3,CASSANLAGTGDTQYF,TGTGCCAGCAGCGCCAACCTAGCGGGAACGGGAGATACGCAGTATTTT
TRBD1,14,.,TRBV19,TRBJ2-1,CASSPGQGRGEQFF,TGTGCCAGTAGTCCCGGACAGGGGAGAGGTGAGCAGTTCTTC
.,15,.,TRBV2,TRBJ1-5,CASSPGRNSNQPQHF,TGTGCCAGCAGCCCAGGACGGAATAGCAATCAGCCCCAGCATTTT
.,14,.,TRBV28,TRBJ1-5,CASRRIKVYQPQHF,TGTGCCAGCAGACGAATAAAGGTATATCAGCCCCAGCATTTT
.,13,.,TRBV18,TRBJ1-1,CASSREGYTEAFF,TGTGCCAGCTCACGGGAGGGCTACACTGAAGCTTTCTTT
.,20,.,TRBV1,TRBJ2-1,CTSSQVGTSGWPSSYNEQFF,TGCACCAGCAGCCAAGTGGGGACTAGCGGGTGGCCGAGCTCCTACAATGAGCAGTTCTTC
.,15,.,TRBV4-1,TRBJ2-1,CASSQGDLGRREQFF,TGCGCCAGCAGCCAGGGCGACTTGGGGCGCCGTGAGCAGTTCTTC
.,14,.,TRBV7-9,TRBJ2-7,CASTLGGLSYEQYF,TGTGCCAGCACGCTCGGGGGCTTATCCTACGAGCAGTACTTC
TRBD2,17,.,TRBV5-5,TRBJ2-3,CASSSGLAGGPTDTQYF,TGTGCCAGCAGCTCGGGACTAGCGGGAGGCCCCACAGATACGCAGTATTTT
TRBD2,16,.,TRBV15,TRBJ2-2,CATSRDIRGGSGELFF,TGTGCCACCAGCAGAGATATAAGGGGAGGGTCCGGGGAGCTGTTTTTT
.,15,.,TRBV19,TRBJ2-3,CASSLHRTSTDTQYF,TGTGCCAGTAGTCTCCACCGTACTAGCACAGATACGCAGTATTTT
.,13,.,TRBV6-1,TRBJ1-5,CASTRDFVGPQHF,TGTGCCAGCACCCGGGACTTTGTAGGGCCCCAGCATTTT
.,11,few,TRBV5-3,TRBJ2-1,CARSVDISEFF,TGTGCCAGAAGCGTAGATATTTCTGAGTTCTTC
.,13,.,TRBV25-1,TRBJ2-7,CASSDRFTYEQYF,TGTGCCAGCAGTGATCGGTTTACCTACGAGCAGTACTTC
.,15,.,TRBV6-1,TRBJ1-5,CASSEYEKMMRPQHF,TGTGCCAGCAGTGAATATGAGAAAATGATGCGGCCCCAGCATTTT
.,14,.,TRBV28,TRBJ1-3,CASSPTGPIFTIYF,TGTGCCAGCAGCCCTACCGGGCCTATATTCACCATATATTTT